A few counts support the clone carrying this TCR beta chain. This CDR3 is built from 11 residues. V was cut by 0 bases and J by 9 bases, with 7 bases left in between. Per the germline V gene, CDR1 is GTSNPN and CDR2 is SVGIG (reference sequence). A universal primer site was created by template switching, with the cDNA bearing unique molecular identifiers. TCRdb independently ran MiXCR on the 5' RACE reads; one entry per CDR3 protein. The sample lists roughly 500,000 distinct CDR3 sequences; roughly a fifth were seen once. This sample stems from a study of identical twins. This sample was shared with a second study, whose subject was T cells expressing NK-cell markers. As that report states: In four donors, these clonotypes also led the CD3+CD56-NKG2C+ fraction.

Sequenced sample: CD4+ T cells sorted from blood. This clonotype was sampled from a woman aged 18-29 years in good health. The chain uses TRBV30 and TRBJ2-3; D is unclear. The CDR3 loop reads CAWSVSPTQYF. CDR3 coding DNA: TGTGCCTGGAGTGTCTCGCCGACGCAGTATTTT.